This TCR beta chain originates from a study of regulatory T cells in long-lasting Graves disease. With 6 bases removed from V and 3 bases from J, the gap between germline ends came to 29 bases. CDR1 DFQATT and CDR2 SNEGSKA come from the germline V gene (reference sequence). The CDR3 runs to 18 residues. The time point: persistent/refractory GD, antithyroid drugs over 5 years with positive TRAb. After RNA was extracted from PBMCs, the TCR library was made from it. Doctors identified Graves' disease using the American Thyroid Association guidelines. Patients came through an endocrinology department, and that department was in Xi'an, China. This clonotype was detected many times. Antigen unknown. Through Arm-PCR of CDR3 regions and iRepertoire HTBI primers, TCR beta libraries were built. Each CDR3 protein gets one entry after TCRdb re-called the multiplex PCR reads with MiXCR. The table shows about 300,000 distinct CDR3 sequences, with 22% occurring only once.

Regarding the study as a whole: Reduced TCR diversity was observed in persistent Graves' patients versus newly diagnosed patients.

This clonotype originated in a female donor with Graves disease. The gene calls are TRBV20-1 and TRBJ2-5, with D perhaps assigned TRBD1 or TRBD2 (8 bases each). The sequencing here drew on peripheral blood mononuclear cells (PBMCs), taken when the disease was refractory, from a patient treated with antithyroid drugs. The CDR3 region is CSAARPAGGLSGEETQYF. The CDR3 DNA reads TGCAGTGCGGCACGGCCCGCAGGGGGCCTTAGCGGGGAAGAGACCCAGTACTTC.